Following are 15 T cell receptor beta chains from one sample sequenced in a study of T cell changes during pregnancy in multiple sclerosis. TCRdb's copy holds only in-frame clones and misses some; the assay was immunoSEQ multiplex PCR. The repertoire has under 85,000 clones, approximately 90% of them found once; the top ten carry about 0.45%. The input for sequencing was CD4+ T cells from peripheral blood mononuclear cells, taken in the second trimester of pregnancy. All receptors derive from a female donor with multiple sclerosis, enrolled in a pregnancy study.

The genes are TRBV28 and TRBJ2-5; 7 positions match TRBD1. Unmatched junction bases numbered 18, after V lost 5 bases and J lost 9 bases. CDR1 MDHEN and CDR2 SYDVKM come from the germline V gene. The CDR3 is 16 residues long. The CDR3 spells CASSPPDRRPSGAQYF. CDR3 bases: TGTGCCAGCAGTCCACCGGACAGGCGACCCTCCGGGGCCCAGTACTTC.

CDR3 amino acids: CASSHVGDRGYNEQFF. CDR3 sequence (DNA): TGTGCCAGCAGCCACGTAGGGGACAGGGGCTACAATGAGCAGTTCTTC. The chain couples TRBV7-9 to TRBJ2-1, with 10 bases lining up with TRBD1. V shed 5 bases, J shed 3 bases, and the junction held 7 bases outside the gene matches. The CDR3 sequence is 16 residues long. Germline CDR1 and CDR2: SEHNR and FQNEAQ (reference sequence).

J is TRBJ1-2 and V is TRBV28; D is unclear. Trimming stripped 5 bases from V and 5 bases from J, with 12 bases between. Germline V lookup: CDR1 MDHEN, CDR2 SYDVKM. The CDR3 is 13 amino acids. The CDR3 here is CASSESSKYGYTF. Written as DNA, the CDR3 is TGTGCCAGCAGTGAGAGTTCGAAATATGGCTACACCTTC.

J is TRBJ1-4 and V is TRBV11-2; a possible D gene is TRBD1 (5 bases). The V gene's germline CDR1 is SGHAT and CDR2 FQNNGV. V shed 6 bases and J shed 5 bases, with 16 bases lying between them. The CDR3 covers 15 residues. The CDR3 DNA follows: TGTGCCAGCAGGCCTCAGGGACTTGGAAATGAAAAACTGTTTTTT. Protein sequence: CASRPQGLGNEKLFF.

The CDR3 protein is CASSLEVGGYEQYF. The CDR3 nucleotides read TGTGCCAGCAGCTTAGAGGTCGGAGGATACGAGCAGTACTTC. The gene calls are TRBV11-2 and TRBJ2-7; D may be TRBD2 (5 bases). V was clipped by 0 bases and J by 4 bases, with 10 bases between them. CDR1 and CDR2 (germline): SGHAT, FQNNGV. The CDR3 is 14 amino acids.

The rearrangement links TRBV7-9 to TRBJ1-6; 7 nucleotides match TRBD1. Germline-derived CDR1 and CDR2 are SEHNR and FQNEAQ (reference sequence). With V trimmed by 5 bases and J by 0 bases, 13 bases remained unmatched. The CDR3 is 19 amino acids. The CDR3 reads CASSARKGAEYSYNSPLHF. As DNA, the CDR3 is TGTGCCAGCAGCGCTAGGAAGGGGGCTGAGTACTCCTATAATTCACCCCTCCACTTT.

J is TRBJ2-3 and V is TRBV6-1; D remains ambiguous. Trimming removed 4 bases from V and 0 bases from J, with 5 bases in between. CDR1 and CDR2 from the germline V gene are MNHNS and SASEGT. The CDR3 is 13 amino acids. This CDR3 is CASSAPSTDTQYF. CDR3 sequence (DNA): TGTGCCAGCAGTGCTCCTAGCACAGATACGCAGTATTTT.

The chain has TRBV5-1 and TRBJ2-3; 8 nucleotides align to TRBD2. With V trimmed by 5 bases and J by 4 bases, 6 bases remained unmatched. This CDR3 has 14 residues. Germline-derived CDR1 and CDR2 are SGHRS and YFSETQ. DNA of the CDR3: TGCGCCAGCAGTCAGGACGGGGGGGCAGATACGCAGTATTTT. As protein: CASSQDGGADTQYF.

The rearrangement links TRBV5-1 to TRBJ2-1; TRBD1 aligns across 7 bases. With V trimmed by 0 bases and J by 10 bases, 4 bases remained unmatched. Germline CDR1 and CDR2: SGHRS and YFSETQ. This CDR3 region has 13 residues. CDR3 sequence reads: CASSLANRGEQFF. The CDR3 region has the DNA TGCGCCAGCAGCTTGGCTAACAGGGGAGAGCAGTTCTTC.

This CDR3 reads CASSTRQGTEAFF. CDR3 DNA sequence: TGTGCCAGCAGCACCCGACAGGGGACTGAAGCTTTCTTT. The chain carries TRBV7-9 and TRBJ1-1; 8 bases agree with TRBD1. The CDR3 is 13 residues long. CDR1 and CDR2 (germline): SEHNR, FQNEAQ (reference sequence). V lost 5 bases, J lost 5 bases, and 4 bases stayed unmatched.

The chain combines TRBV15 with TRBJ2-2; D remains ambiguous. Germline V gene lookup returns CDR1 LNHNV and CDR2 YYDKDF (reference sequence). Trimming cost V 0 bases and J 5 bases, with 4 bases left between them. CDR3 length: 13 amino acids. Here the CDR3 reads CATSRDSTGELFF. The DNA of the CDR3 is TGTGCCACCAGCAGAGATTCTACCGGGGAGCTGTTTTTT. The variable domain in full, completed from reference TRBV15 and TRBJ2-2, reads DAMVIQNPRYQVTQFGKPVTLSCSQTLNHNVMYWYQQKSSQAPKLLFHYYDKDFNNEADTPDNFQSRRPNTSFCFLDIRSPGLGDTAMYLCATSRDSTGELFFGEGSRLTVL.

J is TRBJ2-7 and V is TRBV7-2; D is possibly TRBD2 (6 bases). The CDR3 is made up of 17 amino acids. Germline CDR1 reads SGHTA; CDR2 reads FQGNSA. V gave up 5 bases and J gave up 1 base, with 21 bases separating them. The CDR3 is CASSPSFGGTRSYEQYF. For the CDR3, the DNA is TGTGCCAGCAGCCCCTCCTTTGGCGGGACGCGATCCTACGAGCAGTACTTC.

The rearrangement uses TRBV18 and TRBJ1-6, with D unclear. The CDR3 has 17 amino acids. Germline V gene data show CDR1 as KGHSH and CDR2 as LQKENI. V shed 2 bases and J shed 1 base, with 12 bases lying between them. The CDR3 coding sequence is TGTGCCAGCTCACCAATTTTCGCTAGTTCCTATAATTCACCCCTCCACTTT. Its protein is CASSPIFASSYNSPLHF. The whole variable domain, remainder taken from reference TRBV18 and TRBJ1-6, is NAGVMQNPRHLVRRRGQEARLRCSPMKGHSHVYWYRQLPEEGLKFMVYLQKENIIDESGMPKERFSAEFPKEGPSILRIQQVVRGDSAAYFCASSPIFASSYNSPLHFGNGTRLTVT.

The chain carries TRBV23-1 and TRBJ1-6; 7 bases line up with TRBD1. TRBV23-1 is known as an ORF, though its function is uncertain. This CDR3 has 15 residues. Trimming at V came to 2 bases and at J to 6 bases, leaving 4 bases not matched to a gene. CDR3 region: CASSQPRDSNSPLHF. CDR3 nucleotide sequence: TGCGCCAGCAGTCAACCACGGGACAGTAATTCACCCCTCCACTTT.

This chain links TRBV30 with TRBJ2-6, with 7 bases lining up with TRBD1. Germline V gene lookup returns CDR1 GTSNPN and CDR2 SVGIG (reference sequence). The CDR3 totals 17 residues. The V gene end was trimmed by 3 bases and the J gene end by 0 bases; junction bases not matched to a gene: 8. CDR3 DNA: TGTGCCTGGAGGGGGACAGAGCACTTCTCTGGGGCCAACGTCCTGACTTTC. As protein: CAWRGTEHFSGANVLTF. Using reference TRBV30 and TRBJ2-6 for the parts outside the CDR3, the full variable domain is SQTIHQWPATLVQPVGSPLSLECTVEGTSNPNLYWYRQAAGRGLQLLFYSVGIGQISSEVPQNLSASRPQDRQFILSSKKLLLSDSGFYLCAWRGTEHFSGANVLTFGAGSRLTVL.